This TCR beta chain was retrieved from a study of T cells after yellow fever vaccination. Study-level information: The SMART-Seq v4 Ultra Low Input method served to prepare the low-cell-number fractions. General study findings and limits: At under 97% for CD4 and about 87% for CD8, most primary-vaccination clones showed up again after the booster. From the bulk population, abundant clonotypes could contaminate and appear within FACS-sorted repertoires.

From the 5' RACE reads, TCRdb called clonotypes with MiXCR, one entry per CDR3 protein. The profile shows approximately 160,000 distinct CDR3 sequences, roughly 8.8% of them singletons. The CDR3 contains 16 residues. J gave up 6 bases and V 4 bases, and 14 bases lay outside the gene matches. Germline V gene lookup returns CDR1 SGDLS and CDR2 YYNGEE. As regards this clonotype: Its antigen is currently unknown.

Sequenced here: CD8+ T cells sorted from PBMCs, sampled 45 days after the yellow fever booster vaccination. The chain combines TRBV9 with TRBJ2-3; 7 bases agree with TRBD2. This clonotype was obtained from a man between 18 and 29 years old who received the YFV17D yellow fever vaccine. This CDR3 is CASSPRWAGEADTQYF. CDR3 bases: TGTGCCAGCAGCCCCCGGTGGGCGGGGGAGGCGGATACGCAGTATTTT.